These 25 T cell receptor beta chains share one sample of origin, sequenced in a study of cytomegalovirus exposure and HLA in healthy donors. Primers for the PCR totalled 60 Vbeta and 13 Jbeta. Assay: immunoSEQ multiplex PCR; the TCRdb copy retains only in-frame clones and omits some. In the table there are 210,000 or so clones, around 89% of which are singletons. Sequenced input: PBMCs. Receptors were obtained from a woman under 30 in good health and CMV-seronegative.

V usage is TRBV11-2 and J usage is TRBJ2-7; 9 positions agree with TRBD2. V was pared by 3 bases and J by 2 bases, with 5 bases of the junction left unmatched. This CDR3 has 15 residues. Germline CDR1 SGHAT, CDR2 FQNNGV. DNA for the CDR3: TGTGCCAGCAGCTTTCAAGCGGGAGGTGCCTACGAGCAGTACTTC. This sequence encodes CASSFQAGGAYEQYF.

The chain joins TRBV5-1 to TRBJ2-5; a weak D match, TRBD2 (6 bases). Trimming stripped 8 bases from V and 2 bases from J, with 10 bases between. Looked up from germline, CDR1 is SGHRS and CDR2 is YFSETQ. This CDR3 contains 12 residues. The CDR3 loop reads CASGDWQETQYF. In nucleotides, the CDR3 is TGCGCCAGTGGGGACTGGCAAGAGACCCAGTACTTC.

The chain links TRBV11-2 to TRBJ2-3, with 11 bases matching TRBD2. The CDR3 spans 16 residues. After removal of 5 bases from V and 6 bases from J, the junction contained 10 bases not matched to a gene. Germline-derived CDR1 and CDR2 are SGHAT and FQNNGV. CDR3 nucleotides: TGTGCCAGCAGCATCCTTAGCGGGGGGGCCGGGGATACGCAGTATTTT. Encoded protein: CASSILSGGAGDTQYF.

The chain combines TRBV28 with TRBJ1-1; D not certain. CDR1 is MDHEN, CDR2 SYDVKM, per germline. The CDR3 has 14 residues. V was pared by 8 bases and J by 0 bases, with 13 bases between. In nucleotides, the CDR3 is TGTGCCAGCTCAGTGCTCCAGATGAACACTGAAGCTTTCTTT. This encodes CASSVLQMNTEAFF.

This chain links TRBV2 with TRBJ2-1; 7 bases are a match to TRBD2. V lost 7 bases to trimming and J lost 9 bases; unmatched junction nucleotides: 9. The germline V gene encodes CDR1 SNHLY and CDR2 FYNNEI. The CDR3 totals 13 residues. CDR3 sequence: CASNGPSGGEQFF. The CDR3 nucleotides are TGTGCCAGCAACGGGCCCTCGGGGGGTGAGCAGTTCTTC.

The chain has TRBV11-2 and TRBJ1-6; possible D gene TRBD1, 5 bases. Germline values: CDR1 SGHAT, CDR2 FQNNGV. Trimming stripped 1 base from V and 7 bases from J, with 11 bases between. This CDR3 has 15 residues. For the CDR3, the DNA is TGTGCCAGCAGCTTAGGCGGGGGGAGGAATTCACCCCTCCACTTT. Its protein product is CASSLGGGRNSPLHF.

This chain joins TRBV19 and TRBJ1-2, with TRBD1 matching over 7 bases. The length of the CDR3 is 14 residues. Per germline, CDR1 LNHDA and CDR2 SQIVND (reference sequence). The J segment lost 8 bases and the V segment lost 5 bases, leaving 11 bases of the junction unmatched. CDR3 nucleotides: TGTGCCAGTAGTCGGGACAGTCTCCAGGTCGGCTACACCTTC. As protein: CASSRDSLQVGYTF.

The chain recombines TRBV5-1 with TRBJ2-3; a weak D match, TRBD2 (6 bases). Germline V gives CDR1 SGHRS, CDR2 YFSETQ. This CDR3 region has 14 residues. V lost 1 base and J lost 3, with 9 bases in between. CDR3 protein: CASSLSAGTDTQYF. The CDR3 bases are TGCGCCAGCAGCTTGTCCGCGGGAACAGATACGCAGTATTTT.

This chain links TRBV4-2 with TRBJ2-1, with 9 bases matching TRBD2. The CDR3 is 18 amino acids. CDR1 LGHNA and CDR2 YNFKEQ come from the germline V gene. Trimming removed 0 bases from V and 9 bases from J; junction bases left unmatched: 15. The CDR3 is CASSQDLNWREGLGEQFF. The CDR3 nucleotides read TGTGCCAGCAGCCAAGACTTGAACTGGCGGGAGGGCCTGGGTGAGCAGTTCTTC.

V usage is TRBV4-3 and J usage is TRBJ1-2; D possibly corresponds to TRBD1 (5 bases). CDR3 length: 14 amino acids. The germline V gene encodes CDR1 LGHNA and CDR2 YSLEER. The V end was cut by 1 base, the J end by 4 bases, with 10 bases between. The CDR3 nucleotides read TGCGCCAGCAGCCAAGGACGGGGGAGCTATGGCTACACCTTC. This codes for CASSQGRGSYGYTF.

This chain joins TRBV7-2 and TRBJ1-2; D gene ambiguous. The CDR3 has 12 residues. Germline CDR1 SGHTA, CDR2 FQGNSA. V lost 7 bases, J lost 8 bases, and 14 bases lay in between. The CDR3 here is CASTPTEGGYTF. CDR3 DNA sequence: TGTGCCAGCACCCCTACGGAGGGCGGCTACACCTTC.

This clone has a single count. CDR3 in amino acids: CASSRQGVRGYTF. The DNA for the CDR3 is TGTGCCAGCAGCCGACAGGGGGTCAGGGGCTACACCTTC. The chain couples TRBV5-6 to TRBJ1-2; the match to TRBD1 covers 9 bases. Unmatched junction bases numbered 6, after V lost 4 bases and J lost 8 bases. The CDR3 is 13 residues long. Germline V gene data show CDR1 as SGHDT and CDR2 as YYEEEE.

This clone was counted once. The gene calls are TRBV18 and TRBJ1-1, with no clear D. Between the trimmed V and J ends, which lost 3 bases and 7 bases, there was a span of 9 bases. Germline assignment: CDR1 KGHSH and CDR2 LQKENI. The CDR3 totals 12 residues. CDR3 amino acids: CASSPRGLEAFF. DNA for the CDR3: TGTGCCAGCTCACCGCGAGGGCTTGAAGCTTTCTTT.

Points on this clone: Different DNA sequences within this sample yield the same CDR3. The chain combines TRBV7-2 with TRBJ2-7; 7 nucleotides line up with TRBD2. CDR1 SGHTA and CDR2 FQGNSA come from the germline V gene. There are 14 residues in the CDR3. V dropped 1 base and J dropped 3; count of bases not matched to a gene: 3. The CDR3 nucleotides read TGTGCCAGCAGCTTAGGACTAGCCGGCTACGAGCAGTACTTC. It yields the protein CASSLGLAGYEQYF. The full variable domain, with the rest looked up from reference TRBV7-2 and TRBJ2-7, is GAGVSQSPSNKVTEKGKDVELRCDPISGHTALYWYRQSLGQGLEFLIYFQGNSAPDKSGLPSDRFSAERTGGSVSTLTIQRTQQEDSAVYLCASSLGLAGYEQYFGPGTRLTVT.

CDR3 DNA: TGTGCCAGCAAGTTGGGCGTTAAACACCTCCTCTCTGGGGCCAACGTCCTGACTTTC. Its protein is CASKLGVKHLLSGANVLTF. This chain links TRBV2 with TRBJ2-6; D gene uncertain. The germline V and J ends were trimmed by 7 bases and 0 bases, with 22 bases remaining between them. This CDR3 is 19 amino acids long. Germline V gene sequence: CDR1 SNHLY, CDR2 FYNNEI.

As concerns this clone: Within the sample, other DNA sequences also encode this same CDR3. The chain links TRBV7-9 to TRBJ2-3, with D uncertain. Germline CDR1 reads SEHNR; CDR2 reads FQNEAQ (reference sequence). This CDR3 contains 13 residues. Trimming cost V 2 bases and J 1 base, with 4 bases left between them. CDR3 coding DNA: TGTGCCAGCAGCTTATCAGGCACAGATACGCAGTATTTT. As protein: CASSLSGTDTQYF.

This chain joins TRBV5-4 and TRBJ1-4; maybe TRBD1 (5 bases). This CDR3 has 20 residues. The ends were cut back, 5 bases at V and 0 bases at J, with 26 bases in the middle. Germline V gene sequence: CDR1 SGHNT, CDR2 YYREEE (reference sequence). CDR3 amino acids: CASRHLGGTRASATNEKLFF. As DNA, the CDR3 is TGTGCCAGCAGGCACTTGGGGGGTACCAGGGCTTCCGCAACTAATGAAAAACTGTTTTTT.

This chain uses TRBV5-6 with TRBJ2-2; TRBD1 agrees at 12 bases. The V segment lost 4 bases and the J segment 8 bases; nucleotides outside the gene matches: 3. This CDR3 region has 14 residues. Germline values: CDR1 SGHDT, CDR2 YYEEEE. CDR3 sequence reads: CASSGDRGRGELFF. Here the CDR3 DNA reads TGTGCCAGCAGCGGGGACAGGGGGCGAGGGGAGCTGTTTTTT. Full variable domain (rest looked up from reference TRBV5-6 and TRBJ2-2): DAGVTQSPTHLIKTRGQQVTLRCSPKSGHDTVSWYQQALGQGPQFIFQYYEEEERQRGNFPDRFSGHQFPNYSSELNVNALLLGDSALYLCASSGDRGRGELFFGEGSRLTVL.

The genes are TRBV15 and TRBJ2-7; perhaps TRBD2 as D (7 bases). The CDR3 covers 14 residues. Germline V gives CDR1 LNHNV, CDR2 YYDKDF (reference sequence). V lost 1 base to trimming and J lost 4 bases, with 11 bases between them. CDR3 coding DNA: TGTGCCACCAGCAGAGGGGGGCGGGGGTACGAGCAGTACTTC. Its protein is CATSRGGRGYEQYF.

V gene TRBV19 combines with J gene TRBJ2-3; no reliable D call. The germline V gene encodes CDR1 LNHDA and CDR2 SQIVND (reference sequence). V shed 3 bases and J shed 2 bases, with 3 bases lying between them. The CDR3 consists of 12 residues. CDR3 loop: CASSINTDTQYF. CDR3 DNA sequence: TGTGCCAGTAGTATCAACACAGATACGCAGTATTTT.

The chain is built from TRBV5-3 and TRBJ2-7, with 7 bases fitting TRBD1. TRBV5-3 is labeled an ORF, and its function is uncertain. J gave up 5 bases and V 4 bases, and 18 bases lay outside the gene matches. The CDR3 runs to 17 residues. The CDR3 loop is CARSRRTTGRGDDEQYF. CDR3 nucleotides: TGTGCCAGAAGCCGCAGAACGACAGGGAGAGGGGACGACGAGCAGTACTTC.

The chain carries TRBV7-2 and TRBJ2-4, with TRBD1 matching 9 bases. CDR1 and CDR2 from the germline V gene are SGHTA and FQGNSA. With 1 base clipped from V and 8 bases from J, the junction kept 15 bases outside the gene matches. The CDR3 consists of 18 residues. For the CDR3, the DNA is TGTGCCAGCAGCTTAGACGGGACAGGGCAACGATATAAGGACATTCAGTACTTC. The encoded protein is CASSLDGTGQRYKDIQYF.

The rearrangement uses TRBV7-2 and TRBJ2-1, with 7 positions matching TRBD2. Losses at the gene ends were 4 bases for V and 7 bases for J; bases not matched to a gene: 16. Germline CDR1 SGHTA, CDR2 FQGNSA. This CDR3 is built from 17 residues. The CDR3 protein is CASSSSPWGGPWNEQFF. The CDR3 region has the DNA TGTGCCAGCAGCTCCAGCCCTTGGGGAGGGCCGTGGAATGAGCAGTTCTTC. The complete variable domain, with remaining parts taken from reference TRBV7-2 and TRBJ2-1, reads GAGVSQSPSNKVTEKGKDVELRCDPISGHTALYWYRQSLGQGLEFLIYFQGNSAPDKSGLPSDRFSAERTGGSVSTLTIQRTQQEDSAVYLCASSSSPWGGPWNEQFFGPGTRLTVL.

This chain connects TRBV5-1 to TRBJ1-2; 7 nucleotides align to TRBD1. The germline V gene encodes CDR1 SGHRS and CDR2 YFSETQ. V lost 4 bases, J lost 4 bases, and 4 bases stayed unmatched. This CDR3 is built from 13 residues. The CDR3 loop reads CASSPGTVYGYTF. CDR3 DNA sequence: TGCGCCAGCAGCCCCGGGACAGTCTATGGCTACACCTTC.

V is TRBV5-1 and J is TRBJ2-3, with 13 bases that match TRBD2. Germline CDR1 and CDR2: SGHRS and YFSETQ. Germline trimming cut 3 bases from V and 2 bases from J; bases unmatched to any gene: 3. The CDR3 sequence is 16 residues long. CDR3 amino acids: CASSSGTSGITDTQYF. CDR3 coding DNA: TGCGCCAGCAGCTCCGGGACTAGCGGGATCACAGATACGCAGTATTTT.